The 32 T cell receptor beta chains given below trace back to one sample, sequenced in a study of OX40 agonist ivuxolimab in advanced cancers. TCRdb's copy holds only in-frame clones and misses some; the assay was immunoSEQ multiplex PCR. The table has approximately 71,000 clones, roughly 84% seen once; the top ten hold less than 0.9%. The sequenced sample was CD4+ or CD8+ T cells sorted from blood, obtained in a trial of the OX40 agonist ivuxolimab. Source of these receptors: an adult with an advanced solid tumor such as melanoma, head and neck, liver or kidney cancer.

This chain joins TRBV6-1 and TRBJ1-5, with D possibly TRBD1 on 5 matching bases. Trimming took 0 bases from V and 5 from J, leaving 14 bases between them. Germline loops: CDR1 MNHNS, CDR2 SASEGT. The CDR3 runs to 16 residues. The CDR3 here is CASSEAARDAYQPQHF. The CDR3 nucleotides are TGTGCCAGCAGTGAAGCTGCCCGGGACGCCTATCAGCCCCAGCATTTT.

The CDR3 DNA reads as TGCAGCGTTGGGACAGGAGAAGAGACCCAGTACTTC. It codes for CSVGTGEETQYF. The rearrangement uses TRBV29-1 and TRBJ2-5; 7 bases are a match to TRBD1. Germline CDR1 SQVTM, CDR2 ANQGSEA. The CDR3 covers 12 residues. With V trimmed by 4 bases and J by 3 bases, 2 bases remained unmatched. The full variable domain, its missing parts supplied by reference TRBV29-1 and TRBJ2-5, is SAVISQKPSRDICQRGTSLTIQCQVDSQVTMMFWYRQQPGQSLTLIATANQGSEATYESGFVIDKFPISRPNLTFSTLTVSNMSPEDSSIYLCSVGTGEETQYFGPGTRLLVL.

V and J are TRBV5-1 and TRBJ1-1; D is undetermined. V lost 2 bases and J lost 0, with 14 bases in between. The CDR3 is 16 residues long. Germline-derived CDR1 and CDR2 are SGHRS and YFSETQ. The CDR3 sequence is CASSFRTVQMNTEAFF. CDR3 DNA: TGCGCCAGCAGCTTCAGGACGGTTCAAATGAACACTGAAGCTTTCTTT. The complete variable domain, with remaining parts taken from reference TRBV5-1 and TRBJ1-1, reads KAGVTQTPRYLIKTRGQQVTLSCSPISGHRSVSWYQQTPGQGLQFLFEYFSETQRNKGNFPGRFSGRQFSNSRSEMNVSTLELGDSALYLCASSFRTVQMNTEAFFGQGTRLTVV.

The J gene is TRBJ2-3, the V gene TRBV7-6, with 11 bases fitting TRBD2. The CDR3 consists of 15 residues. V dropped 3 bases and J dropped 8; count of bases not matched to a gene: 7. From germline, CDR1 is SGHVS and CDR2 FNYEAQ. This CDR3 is CASSLLAGGPGTQYF. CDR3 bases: TGTGCCAGCAGCTTGCTAGCGGGGGGCCCTGGTACGCAGTATTTT.

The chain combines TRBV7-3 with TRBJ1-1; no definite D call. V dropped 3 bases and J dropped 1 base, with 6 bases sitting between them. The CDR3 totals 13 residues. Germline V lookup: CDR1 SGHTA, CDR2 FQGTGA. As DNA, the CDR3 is TGTGCCAGCAGCTTGGTGAAGAACACTGAAGCTTTCTTT. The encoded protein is CASSLVKNTEAFF.

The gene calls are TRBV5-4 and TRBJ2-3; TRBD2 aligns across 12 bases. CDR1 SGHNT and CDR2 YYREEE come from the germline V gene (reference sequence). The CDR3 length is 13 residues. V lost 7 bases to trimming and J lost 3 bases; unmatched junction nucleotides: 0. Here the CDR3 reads CASGLAGTDTQYF. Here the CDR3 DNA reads TGTGCCAGCGGACTAGCGGGGACAGATACGCAGTATTTT.

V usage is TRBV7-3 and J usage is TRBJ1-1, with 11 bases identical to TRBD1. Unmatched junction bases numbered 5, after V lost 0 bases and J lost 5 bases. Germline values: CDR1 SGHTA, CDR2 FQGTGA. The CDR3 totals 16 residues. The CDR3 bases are TGTGCCAGCAGCTTAACAGGACAGGGGGCTTTAACTGAAGCTTTCTTT. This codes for CASSLTGQGALTEAFF.

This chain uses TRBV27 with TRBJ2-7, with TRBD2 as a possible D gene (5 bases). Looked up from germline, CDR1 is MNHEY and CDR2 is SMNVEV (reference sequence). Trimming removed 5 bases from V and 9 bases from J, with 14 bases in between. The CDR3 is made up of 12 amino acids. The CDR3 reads CASSREPFAQYF. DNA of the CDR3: TGTGCCAGCAGTAGGGAGCCGTTCGCGCAGTACTTC.

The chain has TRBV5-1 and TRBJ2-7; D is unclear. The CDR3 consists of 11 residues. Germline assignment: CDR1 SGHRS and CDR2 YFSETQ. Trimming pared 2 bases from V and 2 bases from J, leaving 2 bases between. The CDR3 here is CASSFAYEQYF. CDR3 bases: TGCGCCAGCAGCTTCGCCTACGAGCAGTACTTC. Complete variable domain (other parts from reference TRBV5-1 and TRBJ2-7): KAGVTQTPRYLIKTRGQQVTLSCSPISGHRSVSWYQQTPGQGLQFLFEYFSETQRNKGNFPGRFSGRQFSNSRSEMNVSTLELGDSALYLCASSFAYEQYFGPGTRLTVT.

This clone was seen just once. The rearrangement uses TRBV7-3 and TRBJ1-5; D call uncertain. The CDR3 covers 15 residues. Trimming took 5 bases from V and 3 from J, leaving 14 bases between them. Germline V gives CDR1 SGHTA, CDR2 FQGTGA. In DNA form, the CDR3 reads TGTGCCAGCAGCCCCGAAGCGGGCCTCAATCAGCCCCAGCATTTT. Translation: CASSPEAGLNQPQHF. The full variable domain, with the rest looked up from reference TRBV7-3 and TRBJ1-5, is GAGVSQTPSNKVTEKGKYVELRCDPISGHTALYWYRQSLGQGPEFLIYFQGTGAADDSGLPNDRFFAVRPEGSVSTLKIQRTERGDSAVYLCASSPEAGLNQPQHFGDGTRLSIL.

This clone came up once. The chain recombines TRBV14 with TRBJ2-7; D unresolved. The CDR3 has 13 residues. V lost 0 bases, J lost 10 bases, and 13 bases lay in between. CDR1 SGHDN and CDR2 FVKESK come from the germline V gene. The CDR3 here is CASSQEVRTNQYF. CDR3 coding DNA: TGTGCCAGCAGCCAAGAGGTAAGGACGAACCAGTACTTC.

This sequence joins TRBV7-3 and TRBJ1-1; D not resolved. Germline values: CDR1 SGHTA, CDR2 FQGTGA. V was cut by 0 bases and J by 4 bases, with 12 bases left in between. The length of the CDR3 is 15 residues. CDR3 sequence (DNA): TGTGCCAGCAGCTTAACGGGTACGTACGCCACTGAAGCTTTCTTT. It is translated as CASSLTGTYATEAFF.

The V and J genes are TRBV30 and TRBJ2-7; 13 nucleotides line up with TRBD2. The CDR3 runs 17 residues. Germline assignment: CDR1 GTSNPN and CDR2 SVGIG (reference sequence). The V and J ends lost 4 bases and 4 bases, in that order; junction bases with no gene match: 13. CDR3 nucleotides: TGTGCCTGGAAGACCCCGGCCGGGACTAGCGGGGAGTACGAGCAGTACTTC. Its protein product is CAWKTPAGTSGEYEQYF.

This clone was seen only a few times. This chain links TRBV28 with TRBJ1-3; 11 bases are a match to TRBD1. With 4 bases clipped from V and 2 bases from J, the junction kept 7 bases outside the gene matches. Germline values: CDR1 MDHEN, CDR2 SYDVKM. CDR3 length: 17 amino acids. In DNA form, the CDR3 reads TGTGCCAGCAGTTCTCCGGGACAGGGGGTAGCTGGAAACACCATATATTTT. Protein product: CASSSPGQGVAGNTIYF.

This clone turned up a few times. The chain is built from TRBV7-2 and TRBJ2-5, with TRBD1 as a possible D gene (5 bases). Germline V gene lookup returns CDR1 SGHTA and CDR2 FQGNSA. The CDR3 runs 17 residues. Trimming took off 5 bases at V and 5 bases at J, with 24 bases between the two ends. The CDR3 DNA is TGTGCCAGCAGCCGCCAGGGCCAGGCAGCGAGATCGGAGACCCAGTACTTC. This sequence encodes CASSRQGQAARSETQYF.

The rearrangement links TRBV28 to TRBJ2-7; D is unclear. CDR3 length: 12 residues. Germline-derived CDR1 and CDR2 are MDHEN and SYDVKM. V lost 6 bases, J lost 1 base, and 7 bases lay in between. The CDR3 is CASRAVSYEQYF. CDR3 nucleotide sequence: TGTGCCAGCAGGGCTGTATCCTACGAGCAGTACTTC.

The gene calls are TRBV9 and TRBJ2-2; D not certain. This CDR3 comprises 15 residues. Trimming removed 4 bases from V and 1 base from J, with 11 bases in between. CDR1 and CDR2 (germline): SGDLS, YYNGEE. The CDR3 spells CASSPVVLNTGELFF. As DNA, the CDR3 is TGTGCCAGCAGCCCTGTGGTCTTGAACACCGGGGAGCTGTTTTTT.

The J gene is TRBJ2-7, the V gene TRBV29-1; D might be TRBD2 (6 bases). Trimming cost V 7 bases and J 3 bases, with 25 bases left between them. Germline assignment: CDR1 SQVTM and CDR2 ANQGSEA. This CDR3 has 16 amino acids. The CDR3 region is CSAELSRDLAGYEQYF. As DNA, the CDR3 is TGCAGCGCCGAACTCAGCCGGGACTTAGCTGGCTACGAGCAGTACTTC.

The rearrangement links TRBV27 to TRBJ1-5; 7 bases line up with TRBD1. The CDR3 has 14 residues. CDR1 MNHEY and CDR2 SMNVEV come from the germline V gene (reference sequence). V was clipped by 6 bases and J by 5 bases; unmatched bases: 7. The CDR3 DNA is TGTGCCAGCAGACCACAGGGGCGCCATCAGCCCCAGCATTTT. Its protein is CASRPQGRHQPQHF.

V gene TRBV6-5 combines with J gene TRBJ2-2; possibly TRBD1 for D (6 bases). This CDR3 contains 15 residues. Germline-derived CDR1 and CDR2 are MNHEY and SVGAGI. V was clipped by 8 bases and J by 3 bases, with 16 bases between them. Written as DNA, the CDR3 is TGTGCCAGCCCTTTGCCGGGACACTACACCGGGGAGCTGTTTTTT. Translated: CASPLPGHYTGELFF.

The CDR3 DNA is TGTGCCAGTAGTATTCCTCGGGACAGTTATAGCAATCAGCCCCAGCATTTT. This codes for CASSIPRDSYSNQPQHF. The V gene is TRBV19, the J gene TRBJ1-5; 7 bases line up with TRBD1. This CDR3 has 17 residues. From germline, CDR1 is LNHDA and CDR2 SQIVND (reference sequence). The V and J ends lost 3 bases and 0 bases, in that order; junction bases with no gene match: 8.

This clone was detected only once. The chain's CDR3 is CASSEDRGTEAFF. Written as DNA, the CDR3 is TGTGCCAGCAGTGAGGACAGGGGGACTGAAGCTTTCTTT. This chain links TRBV2 with TRBJ1-1; TRBD1 matches 10 bases. Germline assignment: CDR1 SNHLY and CDR2 FYNNEI. This CDR3 has 13 amino acids. The J segment lost 5 bases and the V segment lost 3 bases, leaving 0 bases of the junction unmatched.

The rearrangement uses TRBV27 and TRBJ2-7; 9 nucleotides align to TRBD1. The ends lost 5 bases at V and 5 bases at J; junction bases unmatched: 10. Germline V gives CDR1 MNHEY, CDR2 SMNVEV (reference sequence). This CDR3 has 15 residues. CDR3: CASSARDRVLDEQYF. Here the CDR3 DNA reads TGTGCCAGCAGTGCCCGGGACAGGGTCTTAGACGAGCAGTACTTC.

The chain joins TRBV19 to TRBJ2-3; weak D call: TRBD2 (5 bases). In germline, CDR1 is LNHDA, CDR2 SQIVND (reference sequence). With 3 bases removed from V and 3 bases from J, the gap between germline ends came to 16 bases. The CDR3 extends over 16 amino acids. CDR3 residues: CASSIASLAETDTQYF. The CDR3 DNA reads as TGTGCCAGTAGTATTGCCTCGCTAGCAGAGACAGATACGCAGTATTTT.

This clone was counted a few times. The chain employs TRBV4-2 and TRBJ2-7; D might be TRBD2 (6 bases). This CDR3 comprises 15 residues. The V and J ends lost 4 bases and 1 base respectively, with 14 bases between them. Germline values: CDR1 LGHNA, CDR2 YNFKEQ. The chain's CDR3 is CASSLTPGGSYEQYF. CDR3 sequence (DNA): TGTGCCAGCAGCCTTACCCCCGGAGGGTCCTACGAGCAGTACTTC.

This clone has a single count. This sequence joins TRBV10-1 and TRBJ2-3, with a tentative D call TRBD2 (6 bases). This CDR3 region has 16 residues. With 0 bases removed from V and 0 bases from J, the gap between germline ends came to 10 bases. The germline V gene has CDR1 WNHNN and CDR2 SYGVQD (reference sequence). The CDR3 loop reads CASSESSGTSTDTQYF. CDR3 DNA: TGCGCCAGCAGTGAGTCTAGCGGAACTAGCACAGATACGCAGTATTTT.

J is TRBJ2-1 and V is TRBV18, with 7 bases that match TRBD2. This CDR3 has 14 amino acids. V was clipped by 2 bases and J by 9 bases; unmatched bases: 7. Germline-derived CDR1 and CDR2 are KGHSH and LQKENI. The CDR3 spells CASSPGGRASEQFF. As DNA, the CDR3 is TGTGCCAGCTCACCAGGGGGGAGGGCCAGTGAGCAGTTCTTC.

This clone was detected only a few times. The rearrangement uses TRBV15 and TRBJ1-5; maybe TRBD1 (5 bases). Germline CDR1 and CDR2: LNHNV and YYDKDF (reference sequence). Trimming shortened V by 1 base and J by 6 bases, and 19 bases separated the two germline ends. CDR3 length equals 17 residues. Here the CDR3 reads CATSRGDQAGRGQPQHF. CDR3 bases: TGTGCCACCAGCAGAGGCGATCAGGCAGGGCGAGGTCAGCCCCAGCATTTT. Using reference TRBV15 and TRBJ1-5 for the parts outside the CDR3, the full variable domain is DAMVIQNPRYQVTQFGKPVTLSCSQTLNHNVMYWYQQKSSQAPKLLFHYYDKDFNNEADTPDNFQSRRPNTSFCFLDIRSPGLGDTAMYLCATSRGDQAGRGQPQHFGDGTRLSIL.

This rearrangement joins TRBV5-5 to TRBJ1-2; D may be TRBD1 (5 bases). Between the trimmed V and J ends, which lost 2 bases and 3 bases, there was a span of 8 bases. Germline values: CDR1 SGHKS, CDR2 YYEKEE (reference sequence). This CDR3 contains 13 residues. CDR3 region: CASSFQGDYGYTF. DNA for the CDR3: TGTGCCAGCAGCTTCCAGGGAGACTATGGCTACACCTTC.

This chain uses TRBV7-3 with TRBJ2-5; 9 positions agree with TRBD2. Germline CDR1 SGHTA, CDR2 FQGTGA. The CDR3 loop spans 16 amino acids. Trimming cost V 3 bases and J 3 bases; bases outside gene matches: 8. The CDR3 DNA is TGTGCCAGCAGCTTTAGCGGGGGCGACAAAAAAGAGACCCAGTACTTC. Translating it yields CASSFSGGDKKETQYF.

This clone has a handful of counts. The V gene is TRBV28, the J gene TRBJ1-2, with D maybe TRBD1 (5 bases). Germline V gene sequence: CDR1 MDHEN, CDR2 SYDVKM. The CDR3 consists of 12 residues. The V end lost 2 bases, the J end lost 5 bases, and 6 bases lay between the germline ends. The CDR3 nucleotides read TGTGCCAGCAGTTTAGCAGGGTATGGCTACACCTTC. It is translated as CASSLAGYGYTF.

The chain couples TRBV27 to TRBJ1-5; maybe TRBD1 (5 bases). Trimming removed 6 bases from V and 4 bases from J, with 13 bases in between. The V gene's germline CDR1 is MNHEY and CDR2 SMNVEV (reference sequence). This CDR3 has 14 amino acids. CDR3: CASSPGRTNQPQHF. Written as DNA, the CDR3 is TGTGCCAGCAGCCCGGGACGGACGAATCAGCCCCAGCATTTT.